This T cell receptor (beta chain) was documented in a study of T cells in Graves' hyperthyroidism and ophthalmopathy. About the study: Peripheral blood specimens were obtained at initial diagnosis, prior to any treatment.

The authors obtained PBMCs from more than 8 ml of fresh peripheral blood. This clonotype has at least ten counts. What it binds is unknown. The CDR3 length is 13 residues. V lost 4 bases, J lost 5 bases, and 2 bases stayed unmatched. CDR1 MNHEY and CDR2 SMNVEV come from the germline V gene (reference sequence). Overall study results and limits: Before onset, by a median of around 6.1 months, the model predicted ophthalmopathy. Most thyroid clonotypes with frequency above 0.001 were detected in blood.

TCR beta CDR3 sequences were amplified from RNA transcripts. RT-PCR in the first round (using the HTBI primer set) targeted the TCR CDR3. TCRdb re-called the multiplex PCR reads through MiXCR, storing one row per CDR3 protein. The sample carries about 360,000 distinct CDR3 sequences, 19% recorded once. The sequence was collected from a woman in her late teens or twenties with Graves' hyperthyroidism. The sample consisted of blood. V is TRBV27 and J is TRBJ2-7; 10 nucleotides agree with TRBD1. In DNA, the CDR3 is TGTGCCAGCAGTTCCGGACAGGGGGACGAGCAGTACTTC. This sequence encodes CASSSGQGDEQYF.